The T cell receptor (beta chain) described here comes from a study of T cell responses to AZD1222 COVID-19 vaccine (dated by TCRdb to about 2021). A note on the overall study: AZD1222 recipients whose second dose came at about 4 weeks and those whose second dose came at about 12 weeks were combined into one group, since spike-specific TCR depth and breadth did not differ between the two schedules. A total of 230 or so trial participants underwent TCR sequencing, of whom nearly 210 received two doses of AZD1222 and about 25 received two doses of the MenACWY control vaccine. Enrollment into the trials was organized by age into subgroups of 18-55, 56-69 and 70-plus years, and those subgroups contained around 150, 28 and 57 TCR-sequenced participants, respectively. The investigation overall reported the following: Vaccine-associated CD4 TCRs spanned the whole spike protein, with dominant responses in regions 160-218 and 743-854. After two AZD1222 doses, both the breadth and the depth of spike-specific TCRs were significantly higher than at day 0 and than in MenACWY recipients. Participants were mostly white British, with more females than males. The authors suggested clonal diversity may have been underestimated. Conclusions about previously exposed vaccinees are limited because only six or seven AZD1222 recipients were SARS-CoV-2 seropositive at baseline. In the small 56-69-year group, the increase in depth fell short of significance, most likely because of low power. Reportedly, close to half of the unique spike-specific TCRs recognized epitopes lying outside the regions that are mutated in the B.1.351 and B.1.1.7 variants. Because no samples from the day 14 peak response were available, repertoires could be characterized only after the peak T cell response.

As encoded in the germline V gene, CDR1 is SNHLY while CDR2 is FYNNEI. Trimming at the junction amounts to 6 bases on V and 1 base on J, and the germline ends lie 13 bases apart. There are 15 amino acids in the CDR3, from cysteine to phenylalanine inclusive. CDR3 DNA only is kept here, 45 bases in frame from base 1. The CDR3 regions of human TCRbeta chains were analyzed by immunosequencing. Per the authors' processing: TCRs in the repertoires were matched against a reference library of SARS-CoV-2-specific TCRs that had been generated with the MIRA antigen-specificity platform. Breadth meant the fraction of unique TCRs that were SARS-CoV-2-associated, whereas depth meant the fraction of total T cells that were SARS-CoV-2-associated. Using the MIRA data, every spike-specific TCR was mapped to the spike region that the TCR reacted to and assigned to either a CD4 or a CD8 class. Log10-transformed breadth and depth values were compared by one-way ANOVA with Sidak's multiple comparisons tests. The source is immuneACCESS, and TCRdb retained only in-frame sequences with V and J called. Part of the clones is not carried over; for the studies checked, unresolved V genes explain less than half of this, and the remainder is unexplained. Clonal size and the V and J genes are those of that table, whereas D and trimming came from the DNA. For this sample the table gives some 170,000 clones, of which 70% to 90% were detected only once. Approximately 1.6% of the sample is in the top ten clones.

With respect to this clone: The antigen this receptor binds is unknown. No base quality information exists; no much larger clone differs at one position.

The sample's time point, from its label and the paper: baseline before first vaccination. Samples from vaccinated people were obtained from the UK trials COV001 and COV002, which included a single-blind randomized controlled phase 2/3 trial of AZD1222 (ChAdOx1 nCoV-19) in healthy adults. Trial participant PBMC samples were collected at day 0 and day 28 after the second dose for TCRbeta chain sequencing. The clonotype was recovered from an adult in good health. Rearrangement joined TRBV2 to TRBJ2-1; the D gene may be TRBD1 or TRBD2, since each aligns over 5 bases. Sample: peripheral blood, taken on day 0 of AZD1222 vaccination. The base sequence is TGTGCCAGCAGAGACCGGGACGGATCCTACAATGAGCAGTTCTTC. It encodes CASRDRDGSYNEQFF. The CDR3, completed at both ends by the reference TRBV2 and TRBJ2-1 genes, gives the full variable domain EPEVTQTPSHQVTQMGQEVILRCVPISNHLYFYWYRQILGQKVEFLVSFYNNEISEKSEIFDDQFSVERPDGSNFTLKIRSTKLEDSAMYFCASRDRDGSYNEQFFGPGTRLTVL.